The source of this TCR beta chain is a study of OX40 agonist ivuxolimab in advanced cancers. At the level of the study: Allowance was made for prior anti-PD-1, anti-PD-L1 or anti-CTLA-4 therapy, and roughly 40% had some. Three patients got partial responses; one had hepatocellular carcinoma and two had cutaneous melanoma.

Study outcomes and limitations: The authors did not determine the antigen specificity of the expanded peripheral T cells. Certain nonresponders likewise exhibited a low normalized T-cell clonal expansion.

Concerning this clone: Its antigen is still unknown.

Germline assignment: CDR1 MNHEY and CDR2 SVGAGI. CDR3 length: 15 residues. V trimming: 5 bases; J trimming: 3 bases; junction bases outside the gene matches: 10. TCRdb's copy holds only in-frame clones and misses some; the assay was immunoSEQ multiplex PCR. Here the sample spans tens of thousands of clones, over 80% being singletons. The chain recombines TRBV6-5 with TRBJ2-7; 7 bases fit TRBD1. The receptor was derived from an adult with an advanced solid tumor such as melanoma, head and neck, liver or kidney cancer. This material consisted of CD4+ or CD8+ T cells sorted from blood, taken in a trial of the OX40 agonist ivuxolimab. The CDR3 here is CASSLKGTDYYEQYF. The CDR3 coding sequence is TGTGCCAGCAGTCTAAAAGGGACAGACTACTACGAGCAGTACTTC.